This TCR beta chain stems from a study of T cell changes during pregnancy in multiple sclerosis. Assay: immunoSEQ multiplex PCR; the TCRdb copy retains only in-frame clones and omits some. The sample lists 60,000 or so clones; 80% to 95% were seen once. V lost 5 bases to trimming and J lost 7 bases, with 9 bases between them. The CDR3 is 12 residues long. Per germline, CDR1 SGHAT and CDR2 FQNNGV. The rearrangement uses TRBV11-2 and TRBJ1-3, with D possibly matching TRBD1 (6 bases). The source material was peripheral blood, sampled in the second trimester of pregnancy. The clonotype was recovered from a female donor in good health, enrolled as a control in a pregnancy study. The chain's CDR3 is CASSPRGNTIYF. CDR3 DNA: TGTGCCAGCAGCCCTAGGGGGAACACCATATATTTT.